These 23 T cell receptor beta chains were sequenced from one sample in a study of blood T cell repertoires in COVID-19. The data were produced by immunoSEQ multiplex PCR, yet TCRdb's version contains in-frame clones alone and is incomplete. This table has 100,000 or so clones, 87% appearing once. The specimen was peripheral blood. The origin of the receptors is a woman aged 50 to 60 with COVID-19, enrolled during active disease.

This chain links TRBV9 with TRBJ2-3; tentative D call: TRBD2 (5 bases). The CDR3 contains 15 residues. CDR1 SGDLS and CDR2 YYNGEE come from the germline V gene. The ends were cut back, 6 bases at V and 2 bases at J, with 16 bases in the middle. The CDR3 nucleotides read TGTGCCAGCACTCGTAGCGAGGCCCACACAGATACGCAGTATTTT. Translating gives CASTRSEAHTDTQYF.

The rearrangement uses TRBV7-9 and TRBJ2-3, with D perhaps TRBD1 (6 bases). Germline assignment: CDR1 SEHNR and CDR2 FQNEAQ (reference sequence). The V end was cut by 7 bases, the J end by 4 bases, with 15 bases between. The CDR3 consists of 14 residues. The CDR3 region is CASNPQGLADTQYF. The CDR3 nucleotides are TGTGCCAGCAACCCTCAGGGGCTGGCAGATACGCAGTATTTT.

The table lists this clone with a few counts. The CDR3 reads CASSLTGEETQYF. Written as DNA, the CDR3 is TGTGCCAGCAGCCTGACGGGGGAAGAGACCCAGTACTTC. The V gene is TRBV28, the J gene TRBJ2-5; tentative D call: TRBD2 (6 bases). Per germline, CDR1 MDHEN and CDR2 SYDVKM. The CDR3 loop spans 13 amino acids. Trimming took off 6 bases at V and 3 bases at J, with 11 bases between the two ends.

This clone was observed a single time. The chain carries TRBV7-2 and TRBJ1-5; 9 bases are a match to TRBD1. Per the germline V gene, CDR1 is SGHTA and CDR2 is FQGNSA. The CDR3 is 15 residues long. J was trimmed by 7 bases and V by 1 base; bases with no gene match: 5. For the CDR3, the DNA is TGTGCCAGCAGCTTAGGTGGACAGGGGCGGCAGCCCCAGCATTTT. Residues: CASSLGGQGRQPQHF.

V is TRBV11-2 and J is TRBJ2-3; 12 bases match TRBD2. V lost 5 bases and J lost 1; bases outside the gene matches: 7. This CDR3 region has 17 residues. The germline V gene encodes CDR1 SGHAT and CDR2 FQNNGV. The CDR3 region has the DNA TGTGCCAGCAGCGTGGGACTAGCGGGTCCCCGCACAGATACGCAGTATTTT. Protein: CASSVGLAGPRTDTQYF.

As DNA, the CDR3 is TGTGCCAGCAGTGAGGAAGGGGGCTATTCACCCCTCCACTTT. Protein: CASSEEGGYSPLHF. This chain uses TRBV2 with TRBJ1-6, with 7 positions matching TRBD1. This CDR3 is built from 14 residues. The germline V gene has CDR1 SNHLY and CDR2 FYNNEI. Trimming cost V 3 bases and J 8 bases; bases outside gene matches: 4.

The chain joins TRBV10-3 to TRBJ1-6; TRBD1 is a possible D gene (6 bases). The V gene lost 6 bases and the J gene lost 9 bases, with 12 bases spanning the gap. Per germline, CDR1 ENHRY and CDR2 SYGVKD. The CDR3 has 13 amino acids. The DNA of the CDR3 is TGTGCCATCAGGGACCGAGGGGGTTCACCCCTCCACTTT. Translating gives CAIRDRGGSPLHF.

This chain connects TRBV6-5 to TRBJ1-2; no clear D gene. CDR3 size: 14 residues. Germline V CDR1 and CDR2: MNHEY, SVGAGI. V was shortened by 0 bases and J by 2 bases, with 7 bases between the two germline ends. The CDR3 DNA reads TGTGCCAGCAGTTACTCCGACACAAACTATGGCTACACCTTC. Translated, it gives CASSYSDTNYGYTF.

The V call is TRBV28, the J call TRBJ1-2; 8 bases are a match to TRBD1. Trimming cost V 5 bases and J 3 bases; bases outside gene matches: 8. The germline gives CDR1 MDHEN, CDR2 SYDVKM. The CDR3 consists of 15 residues. The chain's CDR3 is CASSPGQGLDYGYTF. Here the CDR3 DNA reads TGTGCCAGCAGTCCAGGACAGGGCTTGGACTATGGCTACACCTTC.

V usage is TRBV15 and J usage is TRBJ2-1; 9 bases are shared with TRBD2. The germline CDR1 and CDR2 sequences are LNHNV and YYDKDF (reference sequence). The CDR3 spans 19 residues. J was trimmed by 5 bases and V by 3 bases; bases with no gene match: 17. The CDR3 nucleotides read TGTGCCACCAGCAGTCCCATCTTGTTTAGCGGGGGCCCCCACAATGAGCAGTTCTTC. Its translation: CATSSPILFSGGPHNEQFF.

This clone was counted once. CDR3 amino acids: CASNLARGGQFF. The DNA for the CDR3 is TGTGCCAGCAACCTAGCGCGGGGCGGGCAGTTCTTC. This rearrangement joins TRBV12-3 or TRBV12-4 to TRBJ2-1; perhaps TRBD2 as D (6 bases). The CDR3 covers 12 residues. Between the trimmed V and J ends, which lost 7 bases and 12 bases, there was a span of 16 bases.

The chain is built from TRBV4-2 and TRBJ1-6; D uncertain. The CDR3 loop spans 15 amino acids. CDR1 and CDR2 from the germline V gene are LGHNA and YNFKEQ. V was pared by 0 bases and J by 7 bases, with 10 bases between. CDR3 in amino acids: CASSQEGVYNSPLHF. Here the CDR3 DNA reads TGTGCCAGCAGCCAAGAGGGCGTATACAATTCACCCCTCCACTTT.

The V and J genes are TRBV30 and TRBJ1-2; TRBD1 matches 8 bases. The germline gives CDR1 GTSNPN, CDR2 SVGIG (reference sequence). The CDR3 covers 14 residues. The trim removed 0 bases at V and 8 bases at J, leaving 8 bases unmatched. The CDR3 DNA is TGTGCCTGGAGTGTCGTGCAGGGGGCAGCGGGCTACACCTTC. Its translation is CAWSVVQGAAGYTF.

The CDR3 DNA reads TGTGCCAGCAGTCCTCTACCGGGGAATGAGCAGTTCTTC. Its protein is CASSPLPGNEQFF. V is TRBV27 and J is TRBJ2-1; a weak D match, TRBD2 (5 bases). This CDR3 is 13 amino acids long. Trimming took 5 bases from V and 7 from J, leaving 12 bases between them. Germline-derived CDR1 and CDR2 are MNHEY and SMNVEV (reference sequence).

J is TRBJ2-3 and V is TRBV6-5; TRBD1 agrees at 7 bases. The CDR3 is made up of 15 amino acids. Losses at the gene ends were 6 bases for V and 4 bases for J; bases not matched to a gene: 10. Germline CDR1 MNHEY, CDR2 SVGAGI. CDR3 coding DNA: TGTGCCAGCAGCACCGGACAGGCCACGGCAGATACGCAGTATTTT. This codes for CASSTGQATADTQYF.

J is TRBJ1-1 and V is TRBV10-1; D gene uncertain. Germline CDR1 is WNHNN and CDR2 is SYGVQD (reference sequence). The CDR3 sequence is 14 residues long. Deletions cut 4 bases from V and 6 bases from J, with 15 bases between. CDR3 nucleotide sequence: TGCGCCAGCAGTGGAGCCGGTGTAAAGTCTGAAGCTTTCTTT. Amino acids: CASSGAGVKSEAFF.

The chain recombines TRBV7-6 with TRBJ1-6, with D possibly matching TRBD1 (6 bases). V was trimmed by 3 bases and J by 9 bases, leaving 15 bases between them. Germline-derived CDR1 and CDR2 are SGHVS and FNYEAQ. This CDR3 contains 15 residues. CDR3 sequence: CASSFSQGFGSPLHF. DNA for the CDR3: TGTGCCAGCAGCTTTAGCCAGGGGTTCGGTTCACCCCTCCACTTT.

This clone has only a few counts. This sequence joins TRBV6-5 and TRBJ2-7, with 9 bases lining up with TRBD1. CDR1 and CDR2 from the germline V gene are MNHEY and SVGAGI. CDR3 length: 15 amino acids. Germline trimming cut 5 bases from V and 7 bases from J; bases unmatched to any gene: 12. In DNA form, the CDR3 reads TGTGCCAGCAGTACTCCGGGACAGGGTGTATTGGAGCAGTACTTC. Protein: CASSTPGQGVLEQYF.

V usage is TRBV5-4 and J usage is TRBJ1-4; 7 positions agree with TRBD1. The V gene's germline CDR1 is SGHNT and CDR2 YYREEE (reference sequence). The CDR3 loop spans 16 amino acids. V shed 2 bases and J 3 bases; nucleotides not matched to a gene: 7. The DNA for the CDR3 is TGTGCCAGCAGCTTAGAGGGGGCGATCGCTAATGAAAAACTGTTTTTT. Its protein is CASSLEGAIANEKLFF.

The gene calls are TRBV19 and TRBJ1-2, with TRBD1 matching over 9 bases. V lost 1 base and J lost 6; bases outside the gene matches: 6. The CDR3 has 15 residues. CDR1 LNHDA and CDR2 SQIVND come from the germline V gene (reference sequence). The CDR3 sequence: CASSIAGQGLNGYTF. The CDR3 DNA sequence: TGTGCCAGTAGTATAGCGGGACAGGGTTTGAATGGCTACACCTTC.

This chain links TRBV5-1 with TRBJ2-1; 10 bases map to TRBD1. Germline CDR1 is SGHRS and CDR2 is YFSETQ. Unmatched junction bases numbered 5, after V lost 3 bases and J lost 5 bases. The CDR3 spans 15 residues. The chain's CDR3 is CASSSGQGINNEQFF. CDR3 bases: TGCGCCAGCAGCTCGGGACAGGGGATTAACAATGAGCAGTTCTTC.

The chain combines TRBV7-9 with TRBJ1-2; the match to TRBD1 covers 12 bases. Germline CDR1 SEHNR, CDR2 FQNEAQ (reference sequence). V shed 5 bases, J shed 5 bases, and the junction held 9 bases outside the gene matches. The CDR3 is 16 amino acids. The CDR3 sequence is CASSPSGTGGTYGYTF. The CDR3 nucleotides are TGTGCCAGCAGCCCGTCCGGGACAGGGGGCACTTATGGCTACACCTTC.

In this sample, this clone turned up a few times. The rearrangement links TRBV7-6 to TRBJ2-2, with 11 nucleotides matching TRBD1. J lost 4 bases, V lost 5 bases, and 3 bases had no gene match. Germline V lookup: CDR1 SGHVS, CDR2 FNYEAQ. The CDR3 spans 15 residues. Here the CDR3 DNA reads TGTGCCAGCAGCCGGGGACAGGGGGGCACCGGGGAGCTGTTTTTT. As protein: CASSRGQGGTGELFF. The full variable domain, rest sourced from reference TRBV7-6 and TRBJ2-2, is GAGVSQSPRYKVTKRGQDVALRCDPISGHVSLYWYRQALGQGPEFLTYFNYEAQQDKSGLPNDRFSAERPEGSISTLTIQRTEQRDSAMYRCASSRGQGGTGELFFGEGSRLTVL.